The 28 T cell receptor beta chains in this list originate from one sample, sequenced in a study of tissue T cells after allogeneic stem cell transplantation. TCRdb's table, derived via immunoSEQ multiplex PCR, lists solely in-frame clones and lacks some. This table has roughly 50,000 clones, about 73% appearing once. The specimen sequenced was sorted cells pooled from one or two spleens. The receptors stem from a pool of C57BL/6 mice in good health.

Details on this clone: Germline and genes: mouse. Coverage ceases 1 residue before the CDR3 finishes, and the germline J gene fills in the end. The rearrangement links TRBV26 to TRBJ1-1; no clear D. CDR3 length: 12 amino acids. Trimming took 3 bases from V and 4 from J, leaving 6 bases between them. From germline, CDR1 is KGHPV and CDR2 FQNQEV (reference sequence). CDR3 sequence reads: CASSLGFTEVFF. The CDR3 bases that were read are TGTGCCAGCAGTCTCGGGTTCACAGAAGTCTTC.

A note on this clone: The listed genes are named as in mouse. The read ends 1 residue early relative to the CDR3; the germline J gene fills the gap. V usage is TRBV17 and J usage is TRBJ2-5; a weak D match, TRBD1 (5 bases). There are 15 residues in the CDR3. Between the trimmed V and J ends, which lost 1 base and 2 bases, there was a span of 10 bases. Germline V CDR1 and CDR2: MNHDT, YYDKIL. This CDR3 reads CASSRAGKSQDTQYF. Partial CDR3 DNA: TGTGCTAGCAGTAGAGCAGGGAAGAGCCAAGACACCCAGTAC.

On this clone: The listed genes are named as in mouse. Read sequence stops 1 residue before the CDR3 end, and the germline J gene provides the missing end. The V gene is TRBV12-1, the J gene TRBJ2-1; TRBD2 matches 11 bases. Germline lookup yields CDR1 SGHSN and CDR2 HYEKVE. The J segment lost 3 bases and the V segment lost 2 bases, leaving 2 bases of the junction unmatched. CDR3 length equals 15 residues. CDR3 DNA, as far as it was read: TGTGCCAGCTCTCGGGACTGGGGGTTCTATGCTGAGCAGTTC. It encodes CASSRDWGFYAEQF. The full CDR3 is CASSRDWGFYAEQFF. Variable domain in full (rest from reference TRBV12-1 and TRBJ2-1): DSGVVQSPRHIIKEKGGRSVLTCIPISGHSNVVWYQQTLGKELKFLIQHYEKVERDKGFLPSRFSVQQFDDYHSEMNMSALELEDSAMYFCASSRDWGFYAEQFFGPGTRLTVL.

This clone was recorded only once. Genes here carry mouse names. The CDR3 end falls 1 residue outside the read, so it is completed with the germline J gene. The J gene is TRBJ2-5, the V gene TRBV12-1, with a weak D call TRBD2 (5 bases). The CDR3 is made up of 14 amino acids. Trimming removed 0 bases from V and 2 bases from J, with 8 bases in between. Germline V gives CDR1 SGHSN, CDR2 HYEKVE. CDR3 sequence: CASSLLGVQDTQYF. The CDR3 DNA, read in part, is TGTGCCAGCTCTCTCCTTGGGGTCCAAGACACCCAGTAC.

Note on this clone: Mouse gene names apply. The read is 1 residue too short to cover the CDR3 end, so that end is filled in from the germline J gene. This chain connects TRBV31 to TRBJ2-1; 7 bases match TRBD2. The CDR3 loop spans 14 amino acids. After removal of 1 base from V and 1 base from J, the junction contained 1 base not matched to a gene. Looked up from germline, CDR1 is GKSSPN and CDR2 is SITVG. The CDR3 here is CAWSRLGNYAEQFF. CDR3 DNA (partial): TGTGCCTGGAGTCGACTGGGAAACTATGCTGAGCAGTTC. Variable domain in full (rest from reference TRBV31 and TRBJ2-1): AQTIHQWPVAEIKAVGSPLSLGCTIKGKSSPNLYWYWQATGGTLQQLFYSITVGQVESVVQLNLSASRPKDDQFILSTEKLLLSHSGFYLCAWSRLGNYAEQFFGPGTRLTVL.

Turning to this clone: Germline and genes: mouse. Sequencing ends 1 residue short of the CDR3 end; the germline J gene provides the rest. The chain uses TRBV17 and TRBJ1-1, with a weak D call TRBD1 (6 bases). V was shortened by 2 bases and J by 5 bases, with 6 bases between the two germline ends. The CDR3 runs to 12 residues. Germline values: CDR1 MNHDT, CDR2 YYDKIL. The sequenced CDR3 bases are TGTGCTAGCAGTAGACAGGGGACAGAAGTCTTC. Protein: CASSRQGTEVF. The entire CDR3 protein reads CASSRQGTEVFF.

Comment on this clone: The germline and genes are mouse ones. The CDR3 end is not reached by the read, which stops 1 residue before it; the germline J gene fills it in. V usage is TRBV16 and J usage is TRBJ1-6, with D tentatively TRBD1 (6 bases). TRBJ1-6 is sorted into the ORF group, with uncertain function. Germline V gene lookup returns CDR1 SGHSA and CDR2 FRNQAP. Trimming took off 3 bases at V and 9 bases at J, with 9 bases between the two ends. The CDR3 contains 13 residues. The covered CDR3 bases are TGTGCAAGCAGCTTGGACAGAGGTTCGCCCCTCTAC. It specifies CASSLDRGSPLY. The whole CDR3 region reads CASSLDRGSPLYF.

Turning to this clone: The genes are named according to mouse. From the germline J gene comes the end of the CDR3, since the read stops 1 residue before it. The chain employs TRBV16 and TRBJ2-7; 11 nucleotides line up with TRBD2. The ends lost 4 bases at V and 4 bases at J; junction bases unmatched: 0. The CDR3 runs to 13 residues. Germline values: CDR1 SGHSA, CDR2 FRNQAP. The CDR3: CASSWDWGYEQYF. Incomplete CDR3 DNA: TGTGCAAGCAGCTGGGACTGGGGGTATGAACAGTAC.

As for this clone: Gene names denote mouse genes. The read stops 1 residue short of the end of the CDR3; the missing end is completed from the germline J gene. The genes are TRBV13-3 and TRBJ2-2; D is uncertain. With 1 base removed from V and 0 bases from J, the gap between germline ends came to 4 bases. The germline CDR1 and CDR2 sequences are NNHDY and SYVADS. The CDR3 extends over 14 amino acids. The CDR3 bases that were read are TGTGCCAGCAGTGATCCAGCAAACACCGGGCAGCTCTAC. It encodes CASSDPANTGQLY. The CDR3 reads in full as CASSDPANTGQLYF.

This clone was observed once. Mouse germline and gene names are used. The CDR3 extends 1 residue past the end of the read, so its final part is completed from the germline J gene. V usage is TRBV1 and J usage is TRBJ1-2, with D tentatively TRBD1 (5 bases). This CDR3 is built from 15 residues. Between the trimmed V and J ends, which lost 0 bases and 2 bases, there was a span of 10 bases. CDR1 and CDR2 (germline): NSQYPW, LRSPGD (reference sequence). The covered CDR3 bases are TGCACCTGCAGTGCAGAAGCAGGGAGCAACTCCGACTACACC. This translates into CTCSAEAGSNSDYT. Given in full, the CDR3 is CTCSAEAGSNSDYTF.

This clone is a singleton in its sample. Each gene name is a mouse one. The sequence runs out 1 residue before the end of the CDR3; the remainder is reconstructed from the germline J gene. The genes are TRBV29 and TRBJ2-2; D possibly uses TRBD1 or TRBD2 (5 bases each). V lost 3 bases to trimming and J lost 3 bases, with 8 bases between them. Germline V CDR1 and CDR2: MSHET, SYDVDS. CDR3 length: 14 residues. CDR3 DNA (partial): TGTGCTAGCAGTTTTGGGGCGGACACCGGGCAGCTCTAC. Its protein is CASSFGADTGQLY. The whole CDR3 reads CASSFGADTGQLYF.

With regard to this clone: Gene names follow the mouse nomenclature. The CDR3 extends 1 residue past the end of the read, so its final part is completed from the germline J gene. The rearrangement links TRBV2 to TRBJ1-3; a weak D match, TRBD1 (6 bases). CDR3 size: 15 residues. V was trimmed by 1 base and J by 0 bases, leaving 7 bases between them. Germline V CDR1 and CDR2: LGHNA, YSYQKL. CDR3 loop: CASSQARGSGNTLYF. The sequenced part of the CDR3 DNA is TGTGCCAGCAGCCAAGCCAGGGGTTCTGGAAATACGCTCTAT.

On this clone: Germline and genes: mouse. The read stops 1 residue short of the end of the CDR3; the missing end is completed from the germline J gene. The rearrangement links TRBV26 to TRBJ2-4; D unresolved. Trimming removed 3 bases from V and 0 bases from J, with 7 bases in between. The CDR3 has 14 amino acids. CDR1 is KGHPV and CDR2 is FQNQEV in the germline V gene (reference sequence). The covered CDR3 bases are TGTGCCAGCAGTCTCCTGGTTAGTCAAAACACCTTGTAC. Translated: CASSLLVSQNTLY. The full CDR3 protein is CASSLLVSQNTLYF.

Turning to this clone: The gene names here belong to mouse. The read gets to within 1 residue of the CDR3 end, and the germline J gene fills in the rest. The chain has TRBV1 and TRBJ2-3; D ambiguous. In germline, CDR1 is NSQYPW, CDR2 LRSPGD (reference sequence). The CDR3 is 15 amino acids. With 0 bases removed from V and 0 bases from J, the gap between germline ends came to 7 bases. The CDR3 bases that were read are TGCACCTGCAGTGCAGAGATGGGTAGTGCAGAAACGCTGTAT. Translated: CTCSAEMGSAETLY. From start to end, the CDR3 is CTCSAEMGSAETLYF.

Of note for this clone: Mouse names are used for the genes. The CDR3 extends 1 residue past the end of the read, so its final part is completed from the germline J gene. This rearrangement joins TRBV1 to TRBJ2-1; weak D call: TRBD2 (5 bases). With 2 bases removed from V and 0 bases from J, the gap between germline ends came to 8 bases. CDR3 length equals 15 residues. Germline-derived CDR1 and CDR2 are NSQYPW and LRSPGD (reference sequence). The CDR3 here is CTCSASGPNYAEQFF. The CDR3 bases that were read are TGCACCTGCAGTGCATCTGGGCCTAACTATGCTGAGCAGTTC.

Remarks on this clone: Mouse gene names apply. The sequenced fragment ends 1 residue before the CDR3 boundary, so the rest is inferred from the germline J gene. J is TRBJ2-7 and V is TRBV1; 10 bases are a match to TRBD2. J was trimmed by 7 bases and V by 0 bases; bases with no gene match: 3. Germline V gives CDR1 NSQYPW, CDR2 LRSPGD (reference sequence). CDR3 length: 14 residues. CDR3 residues: CTCSADYWGGEQYF. The part of the CDR3 DNA that was read is TGCACCTGCAGTGCAGATTACTGGGGGGGGGAACAGTAC. Using reference TRBV1 and TRBJ2-7 for the parts outside the CDR3, the full variable domain is VTLLEQNPRWRLVPRGQAVNLRCILKNSQYPWMSWYQQDLQKQLQWLFTLRSPGDKEVKSLPGADYLATRVTDTELRLQVANMSQGRTLYCTCSADYWGGEQYFGPGTRLTVL.

About this clone: Germline and genes: mouse. The missing CDR3 end, 1 residue past where the read stops, is filled in from the germline J gene. The same CDR3 also results from other DNA sequences found in this sample. This sequence joins TRBV20 and TRBJ2-7; D remains unclear. The CDR3 loop spans 13 amino acids. Germline V gene data show CDR1 as GFQATS and CDR2 as STVNSAI. Trimming cost V 0 bases and J 0 bases, with 6 bases left between them. CDR3 amino acids: CGARDPSSYEQYF. Incomplete CDR3 DNA: TGTGGTGCTAGGGACCCCAGCTCCTATGAACAGTAC.

This clone was detected once. Gene and germline names: mouse. With the read ending 1 residue before the CDR3 end, the germline J gene is used to fill in that end. The J gene is TRBJ2-1, the V gene TRBV12-2; the match to TRBD2 covers 8 bases. Germline CDR1 is SGHLS and CDR2 is HYDKME. The CDR3 is 13 amino acids. V lost 3 bases, J lost 6 bases, and 3 bases stayed unmatched. This CDR3 is CASSAGGFAEQFF. The CDR3 bases that were read are TGTGCCAGCTCTGCTGGGGGGTTTGCTGAGCAGTTC. Supplemented by reference TRBV12-2 and TRBJ2-1, the full variable domain reads NSGVVQSPRYIIKGKGERSILKCIPISGHLSVAWYQQTQGQELKFFIQHYDKMERDKGNLPSRFSVQQFDDYHSEMNMSALELEDSAVYFCASSAGGFAEQFFGPGTRLTVL.

With respect to this clone: Gene names and germline refer to mouse. The CDR3 DNA, read in part, is TGTGGTGCTAGACAGGGGGCTGACACCCAGTAC. This codes for CGARQGADTQY. The full CDR3 protein is CGARQGADTQYF. V is TRBV20 and J is TRBJ2-5; TRBD1 agrees at 9 bases. The read comes to an end 1 residue before the CDR3 does, leaving the germline J gene to fill in the end. Germline CDR1 is GFQATS and CDR2 is STVNSAI. After removal of 3 bases from V and 6 bases from J, the junction contained 1 base not matched to a gene. The CDR3 has 12 residues.

A few counts support this clone. The genes are named according to mouse. The DNA ends 1 residue before the CDR3 does, and the rest of the CDR3 is filled in from the germline J gene. V and J are TRBV2 and TRBJ2-7, with 10 nucleotides matching TRBD1. CDR3 length: 15 amino acids. Trimming took 1 base from V and 3 from J; bases not matched to a gene: 3. Looked up from germline, CDR1 is LGHNA and CDR2 is YSYQKL. The sequenced CDR3 bases are TGTGCCAGCAGCCAAGGGACAGGGGGTCTCTATGAACAGTAC. It encodes CASSQGTGGLYEQY. The whole CDR3 is CASSQGTGGLYEQYF.

The count of this clone is one. Mouse gene names and germline throughout. From the germline J gene comes the end of the CDR3, since the read stops 1 residue before it. J is TRBJ2-5 and V is TRBV2; 9 bases line up with TRBD2. The junction had 7 bases not matched to a gene; V was cut back by 0 bases and J by 3 bases. The germline V gene encodes CDR1 LGHNA and CDR2 YSYQKL. There are 17 residues in the CDR3. The sequenced part of the CDR3 DNA is TGTGCCAGCAGCCAAGAATTGGGGGGGCGCCGACAAGACACCCAGTAC. Its translation: CASSQELGGRRQDTQY. The full CDR3 reads CASSQELGGRRQDTQYF.

As to this clone: Gene names are mouse gene names. The read is 1 residue too short to cover the CDR3 end, so that end is filled in from the germline J gene. The gene calls are TRBV31 and TRBJ2-1, with 8 bases identical to TRBD2. V lost 4 bases to trimming and J lost 4 bases; unmatched junction nucleotides: 3. Germline V gene sequence: CDR1 GKSSPN, CDR2 SITVG. The CDR3 consists of 13 residues. The CDR3 is CAWTGGYYAEQFF. The part of the CDR3 DNA that was read is TGTGCCTGGACTGGGGGGTATTATGCTGAGCAGTTC.

A remark on this clone: Germline and genes: mouse. The read terminates 1 residue before the CDR3 end, so the remaining end is supplied by the germline J gene. The gene calls are TRBV13-1 and TRBJ1-6; D is unclear. TRBJ1-6 is treated as an ORF (open reading frame) with a function not yet certain. V lost 0 bases and J 5 bases, leaving 9 bases between the germline ends. The germline CDR1 and CDR2 sequences are NSHNY and SYGAGN. The CDR3 is 15 amino acids. CDR3 DNA, as far as it was read: TGTGCCAGCAGTGATGAGACAAAACATAATTCGCCCCTCTAC. It specifies CASSDETKHNSPLY. The CDR3 in its entirety is CASSDETKHNSPLYF.

As regards this clone: Mouse names are used for the genes. The read ends 1 residue before the CDR3 terminus; that terminus is restored from the germline J gene. The J gene is TRBJ1-6, the V gene TRBV17; maybe TRBD1 (5 bases). TRBJ1-6 is filed as an ORF, its function uncertain. Deletions cut 4 bases from V and 7 bases from J, with 11 bases between. Germline V lookup: CDR1 MNHDT, CDR2 YYDKIL. This CDR3 has 14 residues. The sequenced CDR3 bases are TGTGCTAGCAGTAACCGGGACGTAAATTCGCCCCTCTAC. Protein product: CASSNRDVNSPLY. The complete CDR3 protein is CASSNRDVNSPLYF.

Worth noting for this clone: Genes and germline come from the mouse. The CDR3 end lies 1 residue beyond the end of the read and is filled in from the germline J gene. This chain uses TRBV12-1 with TRBJ1-3; maybe TRBD1 (5 bases). The CDR3 has 14 amino acids. V lost 3 bases and J 3 bases, leaving 11 bases between the germline ends. Germline CDR1 reads SGHSN; CDR2 reads HYEKVE. The sequenced part of the CDR3 DNA is TGTGCCAGCTCTGATCAGGGAGGTGGAAATACGCTCTAT. This codes for CASSDQGGGNTLY. The full CDR3 protein reads CASSDQGGGNTLYF. The variable domain in full, with the rest retrieved from reference TRBV12-1 and TRBJ1-3, is DSGVVQSPRHIIKEKGGRSVLTCIPISGHSNVVWYQQTLGKELKFLIQHYEKVERDKGFLPSRFSVQQFDDYHSEMNMSALELEDSAMYFCASSDQGGGNTLYFGEGSRLIVV.

On this clone itself: Mouse gene names apply. The CDR3 end lies 1 residue beyond the end of the read and is filled in from the germline J gene. This rearrangement joins TRBV5 to TRBJ2-7; 8 bases are a match to TRBD2. V was clipped by 4 bases and J by 4 bases; unmatched bases: 3. The CDR3 runs 13 residues. Germline V gene sequence: CDR1 LGHNA, CDR2 YNLKQL (reference sequence). CDR3 in amino acids: CASSPDWAYEQYF. The CDR3 DNA, read in part, is TGTGCCAGCAGCCCGGACTGGGCTTATGAACAGTAC.

This clone appeared once. Gene names refer to mouse genes. The observed sequence ends 1 residue before the CDR3 terminus, with the missing tail filled in from the germline J gene. The chain recombines TRBV19 with TRBJ2-3; 8 bases agree with TRBD1. CDR3 length equals 15 residues. The germline V gene has CDR1 FNHDT and CDR2 SITEND (reference sequence). V trimming: 0 bases; J trimming: 3 bases; junction bases outside the gene matches: 3. CDR3 amino acids: CASSIGQGAAETLYF. The part of the CDR3 DNA that was read is TGTGCCAGCAGTATAGGCCAGGGGGCCGCAGAAACGCTGTAT.

In regard to this clone: Gene names and germline match the mouse. The read is 1 residue too short to cover the CDR3 end, so that end is filled in from the germline J gene. The V and J genes are TRBV3 and TRBJ1-1; the match to TRBD1 covers 9 bases. Germline CDR1 and CDR2: SNHLY and FYNGKV (reference sequence). CDR3 length: 15 residues. With V trimmed by 4 bases and J by 4 bases, 7 bases remained unmatched. The CDR3 DNA, read in part, is TGTGCCAGCAGCTCCTCCGGGACAGGGATCACAGAAGTCTTC. Residues: CASSSSGTGITEVF. The whole CDR3 sequence is CASSSSGTGITEVFF.